Below are 25 T cell receptor beta chains sequenced from a single sample in a study of cytomegalovirus exposure and HLA in healthy donors. Amplification used 60 Vbeta primers and 13 Jbeta primers. Profiled with immunoSEQ multiplex PCR; TCRdb holds only in-frame clones, not every one. The sample contains roughly 110,000 clones, under 80% of which appear only once. Sequenced input: PBMCs. These receptors all stem from a woman in her thirties or forties in good health and CMV-seropositive.

The count of this clone is one. The rearrangement links TRBV7-2 to TRBJ2-7, with D perhaps matching TRBD2 (5 bases). Trimming removed 5 bases from V and 4 bases from J, with 12 bases in between. Germline CDR1 reads SGHTA; CDR2 reads FQGNSA. The CDR3 is 13 amino acids. DNA for the CDR3: TGTGCCAGCAGCCCCAGTCCGGGGTACGAGCAGTACTTC. Translation: CASSPSPGYEQYF.

Only a few counts were recorded for this clone. Given a far larger clone just one base away, this is likely a sequencing read error. The J gene is TRBJ1-2, the V gene TRBV5-8; no definite D call. Germline V gene data show CDR1 as SGHTS and CDR2 as YDEGEE. The CDR3 loop spans 15 amino acids. Trimming removed 4 bases at V and 5 bases at J, with 18 bases between. The CDR3, as DNA: TGTGCCAGCAGCCAAGAAGAGGGAAGGGTTTATGGCTACACCTTC. It specifies CASSQEEGRVYGYTF.

The chain carries TRBV30 and TRBJ2-5, with D uncertain. This CDR3 has 13 residues. Trimming took off 1 base at V and 1 base at J, with 7 bases between the two ends. From germline, CDR1 is GTSNPN and CDR2 SVGIG (reference sequence). In nucleotides, the CDR3 is TGTGCCTGGAGTGAAGACTTCCAAGAGACCCAGTACTTC. Protein product: CAWSEDFQETQYF.

The DNA for the CDR3 is TGTGCCACCAGCGGCACTATAGACACAGATACGCAGTATTTT. Translation: CATSGTIDTDTQYF. The gene calls are TRBV15 and TRBJ2-3, with no clear D. Germline CDR1 reads LNHNV; CDR2 reads YYDKDF (reference sequence). V was shortened by 5 bases and J by 2 bases, with 11 bases between the two germline ends. This CDR3 has 14 residues.

This chain uses TRBV27 with TRBJ1-2; D is ambiguous. V dropped 5 bases and J dropped 1 base, with 17 bases sitting between them. Germline CDR1 and CDR2: MNHEY and SMNVEV (reference sequence). CDR3 length: 16 amino acids. DNA for the CDR3: TGTGCCAGCAGTCCCTCTGATGGCGGCAGTAACTATGGCTACACCTTC. It translates to CASSPSDGGSNYGYTF.

A word on this clone: Different DNA sequences within this sample yield the same CDR3. The chain couples TRBV5-1 to TRBJ2-3; 14 bases line up with TRBD2. CDR3 length: 15 residues. Germline assignment: CDR1 SGHRS and CDR2 YFSETQ. The V gene end was trimmed by 4 bases and the J gene end by 4 bases; junction bases not matched to a gene: 2. CDR3 protein: CASSQGLAGADTQYF. The CDR3 region has the DNA TGCGCCAGCAGCCAGGGACTAGCGGGAGCAGATACGCAGTATTTT. Looking up the rest from reference TRBV5-1 and TRBJ2-3 gives the full variable domain: KAGVTQTPRYLIKTRGQQVTLSCSPISGHRSVSWYQQTPGQGLQFLFEYFSETQRNKGNFPGRFSGRQFSNSRSEMNVSTLELGDSALYLCASSQGLAGADTQYFGPGTRLTVL.

This chain connects TRBV5-3 to TRBJ1-5, with D unresolved. TRBV5-3 has ORF status, its function being uncertain. This CDR3 has 15 residues. Trimming removed 4 bases at V and 5 bases at J, with 16 bases between. The CDR3 nucleotides read TGTGCCAGAAGCGGGAGGCCGACCAGTCATCAGCCCCAGCATTTT. Protein sequence: CARSGRPTSHQPQHF.

This clone was seen only once. The CDR3 DNA sequence: TGTGCCAGCAGGCCCCGGCGGACAGGGGATGAGTACGAGCAGTACTTC. Residues: CASRPRRTGDEYEQYF. V usage is TRBV21-1 and J usage is TRBJ2-7; the table's D gene call, TRBD1, was not cross checked with the DNA. TRBV21-1 constitutes a pseudogene. CDR3 length: 16 residues.

The gene calls are TRBV11-3 and TRBJ2-5, with TRBD2 matching over 14 bases. CDR3 length: 16 residues. The junction had 4 bases not matched to a gene; V was cut back by 4 bases and J by 3 bases. The V gene's germline CDR1 is SGHNT and CDR2 YENEEA. This CDR3 reads CASSWGTSGSEETQYF. The CDR3 nucleotides are TGTGCCAGCAGCTGGGGGACTAGCGGGAGCGAAGAGACCCAGTACTTC.

V and J are TRBV5-1 and TRBJ1-2, with 8 nucleotides matching TRBD1. The CDR3 is 14 amino acids. The germline V gene has CDR1 SGHRS and CDR2 YFSETQ. The J segment lost 7 bases and the V segment lost 3 bases, leaving 8 bases of the junction unmatched. This chain's CDR3 is CASSWGDRSGGYTF. The CDR3 DNA follows: TGCGCCAGCAGCTGGGGGGACAGGAGTGGTGGCTACACCTTC.

The V call is TRBV10-3, the J call TRBJ2-7; perhaps TRBD1 as D (6 bases). Trimming cost V 7 bases and J 3 bases, with 13 bases left between them. CDR3 length: 13 amino acids. Germline V gene sequence: CDR1 ENHRY, CDR2 SYGVKD. CDR3 region: CAIKDQGGYEQYF. Written as DNA, the CDR3 is TGTGCCATCAAGGACCAAGGGGGCTACGAGCAGTACTTC.

The chain employs TRBV18 and TRBJ2-1, with D uncertain. The V and J ends lost 1 base and 0 bases respectively, with 7 bases between them. There are 15 residues in the CDR3. Germline V gives CDR1 KGHSH, CDR2 LQKENI. CDR3 coding DNA: TGTGCCAGCTCACCACTGCCGAGCTCCTACAATGAGCAGTTCTTC. It translates to CASSPLPSSYNEQFF.

The rearrangement joins TRBV9 to TRBJ1-6; D gene unclear. The ends were cut back, 0 bases at V and 7 bases at J, with 14 bases in the middle. The germline gives CDR1 SGDLS, CDR2 YYNGEE. This CDR3 spans 16 amino acids. DNA for the CDR3: TGTGCCAGCAGCGTAGTAGCAGAACCATACAATTCACCCCTCCACTTT. Its protein product is CASSVVAEPYNSPLHF.

The chain carries TRBV2 and TRBJ2-7; 10 bases align to TRBD2. Germline V gene lookup returns CDR1 SNHLY and CDR2 FYNNEI. V dropped 1 base and J dropped 2; count of bases not matched to a gene: 5. The CDR3 is made up of 16 amino acids. The CDR3 nucleotides read TGTGCCAGCAGTGAAGAGAGCGGGAGGGCCACCTACGAGCAGTACTTC. The encoded protein is CASSEESGRATYEQYF.

The chain has TRBV11-2 and TRBJ2-2; D is perhaps TRBD2 (6 bases). Germline lookup yields CDR1 SGHAT and CDR2 FQNNGV. Deletions cut 5 bases from V and 6 bases from J, with 13 bases between. The CDR3 contains 14 residues. The CDR3 coding sequence is TGTGCCAGCAGCGGGCGGGAAGTTTCCGGGGAGCTGTTTTTT. This sequence encodes CASSGREVSGELFF.

V and J are TRBV29-1 and TRBJ2-1, with D possibly matching TRBD2 (6 bases). V was shortened by 3 bases and J by 2 bases, with 8 bases between the two germline ends. Germline values: CDR1 SQVTM, CDR2 ANQGSEA. The length of the CDR3 is 13 residues. The CDR3 here is CSVDAGTYNEQFF. Written as DNA, the CDR3 is TGCAGCGTTGATGCGGGGACCTACAATGAGCAGTTCTTC.

In DNA form, the CDR3 reads TGTGCCAGCTCCCAAGGACAGGACAGCAATCAGCCCCAGCATTTT. Its protein is CASSQGQDSNQPQHF. The chain recombines TRBV18 with TRBJ1-5; 7 bases line up with TRBD1. V gave up 6 bases and J gave up 1 base; unmatched junction bases: 6. This CDR3 region has 15 residues. Germline V gene sequence: CDR1 KGHSH, CDR2 LQKENI. Based on the CDR3 plus reference TRBV18 and TRBJ1-5, the full variable domain is NAGVMQNPRHLVRRRGQEARLRCSPMKGHSHVYWYRQLPEEGLKFMVYLQKENIIDESGMPKERFSAEFPKEGPSILRIQQVVRGDSAAYFCASSQGQDSNQPQHFGDGTRLSIL.

This chain uses TRBV7-3 with TRBJ2-6, with a tentative D call TRBD1 (5 bases). CDR1 SGHTA and CDR2 FQGTGA come from the germline V gene. V was cut by 2 bases and J by 0 bases, with 8 bases left in between. The CDR3 length is 16 residues. The CDR3 is CASSLDSTSGANVLTF. In DNA form, the CDR3 reads TGTGCCAGCAGCTTAGACAGTACCTCTGGGGCCAACGTCCTGACTTTC.

In this sample, this clone turned up once. The chain uses TRBV7-9 and TRBJ2-3; 7 bases are shared with TRBD1. V trimming: 1 base; J trimming: 11 bases; junction bases outside the gene matches: 6. The CDR3 loop spans 13 amino acids. Germline V CDR1 and CDR2: SEHNR, FQNEAQ (reference sequence). The chain's CDR3 is CASSLEKQGEQYF. As DNA, the CDR3 is TGTGCCAGCAGCTTAGAGAAGCAGGGGGAGCAGTATTTT.

J is TRBJ2-7 and V is TRBV29-1, with unresolved D. The CDR3 spans 11 residues. Between the trimmed V and J ends, which lost 6 bases and 3 bases, there was a span of 9 bases. CDR1 is SQVTM, CDR2 ANQGSEA, per germline. CDR3 sequence (DNA): TGCAGCGTAGCTCGAGACTACGAGCAGTACTTC. Translated: CSVARDYEQYF.

This chain connects TRBV5-1 to TRBJ2-1; D might be TRBD2 (6 bases). V lost 4 bases to trimming and J lost 7 bases, with 12 bases between them. CDR1 SGHRS and CDR2 YFSETQ come from the germline V gene. This CDR3 is built from 13 residues. CDR3 protein: CASSLGTENEQFF. The CDR3 nucleotides are TGCGCCAGCAGCCTTGGGACTGAAAATGAGCAGTTCTTC.

The chain combines TRBV5-8 with TRBJ2-4, with 7 bases aligning to TRBD1. The CDR3 loop spans 16 amino acids. Germline assignment: CDR1 SGHTS and CDR2 YDEGEE. With 4 bases clipped from V and 0 bases from J, the junction kept 7 bases outside the gene matches. CDR3 bases: TGTGCCAGCAGCCCGGGACAGTGGTTAGCCAAAAACATTCAGTACTTC. Amino acids: CASSPGQWLAKNIQYF.

This clone was seen only once. Other DNA sequences in this sample translate to the same CDR3. This chain links TRBV9 with TRBJ2-2; D perhaps matches TRBD2 (5 bases). The CDR3 has 13 amino acids. Germline CDR1 is SGDLS and CDR2 is YYNGEE. Trimming left V 4 bases short and J 5 bases short, with 9 bases between. The CDR3 DNA is TGTGCCAGCAGCCCCGGACTGACCGGGGAGCTGTTTTTT. It yields the protein CASSPGLTGELFF.

V and J are TRBV7-9 and TRBJ1-6, with D unclear. Trimming left V 3 bases short and J 13 bases short, with 13 bases between. The CDR3 totals 13 residues. Per the germline V gene, CDR1 is SEHNR and CDR2 is FQNEAQ (reference sequence). CDR3 in amino acids: CASSFDNPSPLHF. The DNA for the CDR3 is TGTGCCAGCAGCTTCGACAACCCCTCCCCCCTCCACTTT.

This clone has a handful of counts. This chain uses TRBV7-2 with TRBJ2-7; D uncertain. Germline CDR1 reads SGHTA; CDR2 reads FQGNSA. The CDR3 is 13 amino acids. With 4 bases removed from V and 5 bases from J, the gap between germline ends came to 12 bases. The CDR3 loop is CASSSPVRDEQYF. CDR3 DNA: TGTGCCAGCAGCTCGCCCGTACGGGACGAGCAGTACTTC.